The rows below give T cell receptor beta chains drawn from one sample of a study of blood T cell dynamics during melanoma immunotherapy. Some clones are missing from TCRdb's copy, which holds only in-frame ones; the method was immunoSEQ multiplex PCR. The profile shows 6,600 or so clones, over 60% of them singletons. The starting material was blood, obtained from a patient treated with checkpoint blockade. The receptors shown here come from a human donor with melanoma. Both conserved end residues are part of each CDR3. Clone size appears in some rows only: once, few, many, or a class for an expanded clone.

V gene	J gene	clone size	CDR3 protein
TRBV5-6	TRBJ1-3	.	CASSYAPRLTGNTIYF
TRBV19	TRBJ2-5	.	CASSPRGGLETQYF
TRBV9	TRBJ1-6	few	CASSVSPDRGDSPLHF
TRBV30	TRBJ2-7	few	CAWSMGLAESEQYF
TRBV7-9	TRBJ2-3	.	CASSLDMWTSGGPDTQYF
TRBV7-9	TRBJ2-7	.	CASSLGTVDLYEQYF
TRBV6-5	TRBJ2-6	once	CASSYTESSGANVLTF
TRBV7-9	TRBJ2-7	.	CASSPDWTNHEQYF
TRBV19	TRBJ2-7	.	CASSIAGTGKYEQYF
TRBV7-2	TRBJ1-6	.	CASSLQVSTNSPLHF
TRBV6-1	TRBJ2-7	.	CASELGQAYEQYF
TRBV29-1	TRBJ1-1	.	CSVLRSGVNTEAFF
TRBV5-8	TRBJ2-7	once	CASLADAQGKVLVYEQYF
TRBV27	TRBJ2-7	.	CASWVAGVRSYEQYF
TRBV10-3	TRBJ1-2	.	CASSEGGGGYGYTF
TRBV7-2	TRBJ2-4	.	CASSLAPLAKNIQYF
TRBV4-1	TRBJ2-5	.	CASRSTGDQETQYF
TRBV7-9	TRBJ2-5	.	CASSPPKETQYF